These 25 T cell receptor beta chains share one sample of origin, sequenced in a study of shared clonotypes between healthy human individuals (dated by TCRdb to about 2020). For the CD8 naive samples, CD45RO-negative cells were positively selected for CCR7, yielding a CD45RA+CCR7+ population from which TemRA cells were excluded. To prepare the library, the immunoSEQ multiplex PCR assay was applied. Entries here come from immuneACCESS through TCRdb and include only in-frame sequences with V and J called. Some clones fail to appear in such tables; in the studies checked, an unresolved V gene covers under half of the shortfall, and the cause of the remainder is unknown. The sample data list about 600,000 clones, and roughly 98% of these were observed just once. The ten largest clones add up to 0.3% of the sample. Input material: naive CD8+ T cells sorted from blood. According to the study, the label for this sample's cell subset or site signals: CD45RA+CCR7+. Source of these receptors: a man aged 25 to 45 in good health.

DNA for the CDR3: TGTGCCAGCAGCCCCGGGACAGGGTCCTACGAGCAGTACTTC. Encoded protein: CASSPGTGSYEQYF. The chain joins TRBV7-9 to TRBJ2-7; 9 bases are a match to TRBD1. V lost 5 bases, J lost 1 base, and 3 bases stayed unmatched. Germline V CDR1 and CDR2: SEHNR, FQNEAQ (reference sequence). The CDR3 is made up of 14 amino acids. Full variable domain (remainder filled in from reference TRBV7-9 and TRBJ2-7): DTGVSQNPRHKITKRGQNVTFRCDPISEHNRLYWYRQTLGQGPEFLTYFQNEAQLEKSRLLSDRFSAERPKGSFSTLEIQRTEQGDSAMYLCASSPGTGSYEQYFGPGTRLTVT.

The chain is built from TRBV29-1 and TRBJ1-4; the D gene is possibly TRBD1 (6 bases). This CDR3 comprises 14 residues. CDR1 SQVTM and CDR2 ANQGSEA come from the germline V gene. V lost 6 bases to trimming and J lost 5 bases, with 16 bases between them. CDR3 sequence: CSVGDTRENEKLFF. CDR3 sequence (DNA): TGCAGCGTCGGGGACACCAGGGAAAATGAAAAACTGTTTTTT.

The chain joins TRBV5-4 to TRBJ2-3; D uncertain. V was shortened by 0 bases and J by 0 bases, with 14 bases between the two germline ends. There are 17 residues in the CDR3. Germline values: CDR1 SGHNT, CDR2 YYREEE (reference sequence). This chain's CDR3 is CASSLAGAYGSTDTQYF. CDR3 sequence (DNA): TGTGCCAGCAGCTTGGCAGGAGCGTATGGTAGCACAGATACGCAGTATTTT.

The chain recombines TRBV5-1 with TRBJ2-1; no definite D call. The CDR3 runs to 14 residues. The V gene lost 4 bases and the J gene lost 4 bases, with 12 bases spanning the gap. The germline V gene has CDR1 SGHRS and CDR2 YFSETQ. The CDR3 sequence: CASSGGLGYNEQFF. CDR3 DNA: TGCGCCAGCAGCGGTGGGTTGGGGTACAATGAGCAGTTCTTC.

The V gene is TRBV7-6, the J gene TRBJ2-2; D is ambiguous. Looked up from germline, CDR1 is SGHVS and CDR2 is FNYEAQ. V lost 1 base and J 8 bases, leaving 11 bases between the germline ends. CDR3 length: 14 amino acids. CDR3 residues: CASSLGGRSGELFF. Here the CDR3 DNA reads TGTGCCAGCAGCTTAGGTGGCAGATCGGGGGAGCTGTTTTTT.

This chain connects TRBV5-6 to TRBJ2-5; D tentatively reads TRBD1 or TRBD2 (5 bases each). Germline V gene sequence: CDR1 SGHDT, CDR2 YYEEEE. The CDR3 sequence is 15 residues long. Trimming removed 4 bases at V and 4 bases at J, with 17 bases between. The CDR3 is CASSPPGDGGETQYF. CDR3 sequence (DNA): TGTGCCAGCAGCCCCCCCGGGGACGGCGGAGAGACCCAGTACTTC.

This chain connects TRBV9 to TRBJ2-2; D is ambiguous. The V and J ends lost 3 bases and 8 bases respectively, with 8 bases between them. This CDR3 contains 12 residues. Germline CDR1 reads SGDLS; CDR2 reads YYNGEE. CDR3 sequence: CASSADWGELFF. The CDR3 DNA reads TGTGCCAGCAGCGCTGACTGGGGGGAGCTGTTTTTT.

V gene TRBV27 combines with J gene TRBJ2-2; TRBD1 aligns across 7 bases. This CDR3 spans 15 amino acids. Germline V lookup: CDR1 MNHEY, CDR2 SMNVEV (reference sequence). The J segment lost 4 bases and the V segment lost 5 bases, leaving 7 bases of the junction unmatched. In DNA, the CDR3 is TGTGCCAGCAGTCCTGGGACAGCCCCCACCGGGGAGCTGTTTTTT. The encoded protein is CASSPGTAPTGELFF.

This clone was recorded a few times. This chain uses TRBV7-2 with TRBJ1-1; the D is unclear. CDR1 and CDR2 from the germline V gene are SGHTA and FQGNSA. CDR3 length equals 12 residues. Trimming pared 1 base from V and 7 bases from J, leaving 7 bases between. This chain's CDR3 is CASSLEGLEAFF. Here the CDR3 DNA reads TGTGCCAGCAGCTTAGAGGGCCTTGAAGCTTTCTTT.

DNA of the CDR3: TGTGCCAGCAGCGACGAGACCGGACTCCCGGGTGGCTACACCTTC. This translates into CASSDETGLPGGYTF. This chain joins TRBV13 and TRBJ1-2; D gene unclear. Germline V gives CDR1 PRHDT, CDR2 FYEKMQ (reference sequence). V lost 5 bases and J 7 bases, leaving 20 bases between the germline ends. The CDR3 loop spans 15 amino acids.

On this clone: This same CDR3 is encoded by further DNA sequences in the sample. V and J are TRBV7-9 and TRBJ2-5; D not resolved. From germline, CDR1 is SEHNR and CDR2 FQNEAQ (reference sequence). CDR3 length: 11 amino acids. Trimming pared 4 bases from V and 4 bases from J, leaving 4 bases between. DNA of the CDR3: TGTGCCAGCAGCTGGGGAGAGACCCAGTACTTC. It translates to CASSWGETQYF.

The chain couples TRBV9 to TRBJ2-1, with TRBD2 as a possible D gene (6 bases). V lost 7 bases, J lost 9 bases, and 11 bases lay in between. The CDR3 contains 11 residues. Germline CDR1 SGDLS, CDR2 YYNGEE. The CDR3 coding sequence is TGTGCCAGCGAGAGGAGGGGTGAGCAGTTCTTC. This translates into CASERRGEQFF.

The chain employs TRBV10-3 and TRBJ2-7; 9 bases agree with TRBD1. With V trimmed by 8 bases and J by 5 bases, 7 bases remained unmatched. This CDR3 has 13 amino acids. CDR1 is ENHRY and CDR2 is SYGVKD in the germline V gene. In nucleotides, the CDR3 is TGTGCCATCGCCCGGGACAGGGAGCACGAGCAGTACTTC. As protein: CAIARDREHEQYF.

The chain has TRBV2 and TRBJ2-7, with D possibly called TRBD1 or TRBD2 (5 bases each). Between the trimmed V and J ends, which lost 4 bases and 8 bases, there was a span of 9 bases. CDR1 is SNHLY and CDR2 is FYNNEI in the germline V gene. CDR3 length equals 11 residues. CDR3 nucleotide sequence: TGTGCCAGCAGTGTTGGGGGTCAGCAGTACTTC. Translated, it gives CASSVGGQQYF.

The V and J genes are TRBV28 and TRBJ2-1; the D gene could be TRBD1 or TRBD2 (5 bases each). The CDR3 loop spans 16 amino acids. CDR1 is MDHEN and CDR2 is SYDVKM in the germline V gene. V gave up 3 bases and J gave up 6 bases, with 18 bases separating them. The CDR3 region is CASSLNRDPVPNEQFF. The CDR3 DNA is TGTGCCAGCAGTTTGAACCGGGACCCCGTGCCCAATGAGCAGTTCTTC.

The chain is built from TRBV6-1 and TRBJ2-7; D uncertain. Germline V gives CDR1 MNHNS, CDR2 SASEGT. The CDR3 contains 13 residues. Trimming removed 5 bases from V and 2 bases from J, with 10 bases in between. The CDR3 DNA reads TGTGCCAGCAGTACCCGAGCCACCTACGAGCAGTACTTC. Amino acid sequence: CASSTRATYEQYF.

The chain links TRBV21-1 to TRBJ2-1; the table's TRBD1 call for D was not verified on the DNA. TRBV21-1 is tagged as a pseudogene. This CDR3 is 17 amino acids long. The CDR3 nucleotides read TGTGCCAGCAGCACGACAGGTCTAGCACGTACCGTCAATGAGCAGTTCTTC. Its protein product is CASSTTGLARTVNEQFF.

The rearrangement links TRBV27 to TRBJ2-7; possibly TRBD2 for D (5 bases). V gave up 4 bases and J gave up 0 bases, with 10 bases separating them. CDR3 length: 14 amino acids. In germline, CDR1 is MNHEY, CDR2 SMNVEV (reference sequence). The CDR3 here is CASSYSDSSYEQYF. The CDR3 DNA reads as TGTGCCAGCAGTTATAGCGATAGCTCCTACGAGCAGTACTTC.

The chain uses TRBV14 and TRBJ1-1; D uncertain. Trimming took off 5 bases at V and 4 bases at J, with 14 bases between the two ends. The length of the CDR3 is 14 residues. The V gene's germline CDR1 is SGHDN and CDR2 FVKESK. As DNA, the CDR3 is TGTGCCAGCAGCAGACCATTATATGTCACTGAAGCTTTCTTT. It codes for CASSRPLYVTEAFF.

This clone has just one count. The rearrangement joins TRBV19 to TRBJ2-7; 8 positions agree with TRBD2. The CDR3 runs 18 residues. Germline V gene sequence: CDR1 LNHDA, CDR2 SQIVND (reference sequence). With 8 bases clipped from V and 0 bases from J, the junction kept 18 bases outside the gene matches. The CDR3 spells CASRKSPIAGGYSYEQYF. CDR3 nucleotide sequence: TGTGCCAGTCGAAAGTCACCCATCGCGGGAGGCTACTCCTACGAGCAGTACTTC.

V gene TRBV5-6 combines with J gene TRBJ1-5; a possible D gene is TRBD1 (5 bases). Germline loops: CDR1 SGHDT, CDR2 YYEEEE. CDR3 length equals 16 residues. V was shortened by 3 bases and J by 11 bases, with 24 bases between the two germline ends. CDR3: CASSSSWGGTGSSQHF. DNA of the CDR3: TGTGCCAGCAGCTCGTCCTGGGGGGGAACGGGCAGTTCCCAGCATTTT.

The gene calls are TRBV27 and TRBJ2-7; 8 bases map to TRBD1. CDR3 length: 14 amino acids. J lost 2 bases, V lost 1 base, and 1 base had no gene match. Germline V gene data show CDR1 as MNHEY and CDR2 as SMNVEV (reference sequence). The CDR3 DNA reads TGTGCCAGCAGTTTATTGGGACAGGCCTACGAGCAGTACTTC. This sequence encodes CASSLLGQAYEQYF.

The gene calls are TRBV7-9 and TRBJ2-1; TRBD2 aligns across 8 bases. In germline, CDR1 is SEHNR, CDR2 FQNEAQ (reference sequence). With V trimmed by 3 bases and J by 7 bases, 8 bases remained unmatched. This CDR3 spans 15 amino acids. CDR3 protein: CASSFAGGSRNEQFF. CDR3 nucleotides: TGTGCCAGCAGCTTTGCGGGAGGTAGTCGTAATGAGCAGTTCTTC. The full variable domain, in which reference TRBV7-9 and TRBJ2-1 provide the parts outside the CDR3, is DTGVSQNPRHKITKRGQNVTFRCDPISEHNRLYWYRQTLGQGPEFLTYFQNEAQLEKSRLLSDRFSAERPKGSFSTLEIQRTEQGDSAMYLCASSFAGGSRNEQFFGPGTRLTVL.

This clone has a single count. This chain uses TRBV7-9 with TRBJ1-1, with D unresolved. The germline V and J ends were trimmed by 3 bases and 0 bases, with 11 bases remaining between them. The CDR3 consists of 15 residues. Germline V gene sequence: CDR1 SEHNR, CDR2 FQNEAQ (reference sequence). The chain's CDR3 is CASSFGRRMNTEAFF. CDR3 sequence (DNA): TGTGCCAGCAGCTTCGGTAGGAGGATGAACACTGAAGCTTTCTTT. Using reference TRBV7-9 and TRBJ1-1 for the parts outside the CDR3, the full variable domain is DTGVSQNPRHKITKRGQNVTFRCDPISEHNRLYWYRQTLGQGPEFLTYFQNEAQLEKSRLLSDRFSAERPKGSFSTLEIQRTEQGDSAMYLCASSFGRRMNTEAFFGQGTRLTVV.

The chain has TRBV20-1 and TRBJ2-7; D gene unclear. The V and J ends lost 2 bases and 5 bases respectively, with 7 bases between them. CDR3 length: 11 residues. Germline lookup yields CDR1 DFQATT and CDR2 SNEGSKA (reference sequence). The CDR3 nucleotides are TGCAGTGCTAGAACATACCACGAGCAGTACTTC. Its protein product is CSARTYHEQYF.